The T cell receptor (beta chain) described here comes from a study of identical twins. Findings and caveats of the study: The degree of excess twin sharing was weaker in beta out-of-frame sequences.

A single record per CDR3 protein comes from TCRdb applying MiXCR to the 5' RACE reads. Here the sample spans some 570,000 distinct CDR3 sequences, about a fifth being singletons. Comment on this clonotype: Its target is unknown.

The same specimen was also included in a second study, on yellow fever vaccine responses in identical twins. From that study: Twins reportedly mounted vaccine T cell responses that seemed partly convergent, partly personalized.

The sequenced material came from CD4+ T cells sorted from blood. The clonotype comes from a woman younger than 30 in good health.

The CDR3 protein is CASSFEYYGYTF. DNA of the CDR3: TGTGCCAGCAGCTTTGAGTACTATGGCTACACCTTC. V usage is TRBV5-4 and J usage is TRBJ1-2; D ambiguous. V was clipped by 2 bases and J by 3 bases, with 5 bases between them. The CDR3 is made up of 12 amino acids. The germline V gene has CDR1 SGHNT and CDR2 YYREEE (reference sequence).